A selection of T cell receptor beta chains follows, all from one sample in a study of T cell responses to AZD1222 COVID-19 vaccine. The method was immunoSEQ multiplex PCR; TCRdb's version includes in-frame clones alone and lacks a portion of them. The profile covers 65,000 to 75,000 clones, with more than 70% appearing a single time and about 5% taken by the ten largest. Material: peripheral blood, obtained 28 days after the second dose of the MenACWY control vaccine. The receptors derive from an adult who received the MenACWY meningococcal vaccine as a control. Both conserved end residues are part of each CDR3. The D gene is left open where the match is weak. Not all rows give a size; the values are once, few, many and, for expanded clones, a class.

clone_size	j_call	v_call	d_call	cdr3_nt	cdr3_aa
NA	TRBJ1-1	TRBV29-1	NA	TGCAGCGTTGAAAGTCGTGGAGGTGAAGCTTTCTTT	CSVESRGGEAFF
NA	TRBJ1-5	TRBV19	TRBD1	TGTGCCAGTCGCCCCTCCGGGACAGGCAATCAGCCCCAGCATTTT	CASRPSGTGNQPQHF
NA	TRBJ1-1	TRBV3-1/TRBV3-2	NA	TGTGCCAGCCGCGGGGGAGGGTTCACTGAAGCTTTCTTT	CASRGGGFTEAFF
NA	TRBJ1-5	TRBV10-3	TRBD1	TGTGCCATCAGTGGGGGGACAGGGGAGTACCAGCCCCAGCATTTT	CAISGGTGEYQPQHF
NA	TRBJ1-6	TRBV15	NA	TGTGCCACCAGGATTGATTGGGGGAAGCATTCACCCCTCCACTTT	CATRIDWGKHSPLHF
NA	TRBJ2-2	TRBV9	TRBD2	TGTGCCAGCAGCGTAGTGGGGACTACCACCGGGGAGCTGTTTTTT	CASSVVGTTTGELFF
NA	TRBJ1-1	TRBV5-8	TRBD1	TGTGCCAGCAGCAGGGGGCCCAGCACTGAAGCTTTCTTT	CASSRGPSTEAFF
NA	TRBJ1-2	TRBV12-3/TRBV12-4	NA	TGTGCCAGCAGTTTAGCCATTCGGGGCTACACCTTC	CASSLAIRGYTF
NA	TRBJ2-1	TRBV5-1	TRBD1	TGCGCCAGCAGGGTAGGGGGCCAGAATGAGCAGTTCTTC	CASRVGGQNEQFF
NA	TRBJ1-2	TRBV25-1	TRBD1	TGTGCCAGCACCCCCGCGGGACAGAGCTATGGCTACACCTTC	CASTPAGQSYGYTF
NA	TRBJ1-2	TRBV30	NA	TGTGCCTGGATTGGAAGGGGAAGCTATGGCTACACCTTC	CAWIGRGSYGYTF
NA	TRBJ1-1	TRBV19	NA	TGTGCCAGTAGTCCCGGTCAGGGGTGGGACACTGAAGCTTTCTTT	CASSPGQGWDTEAFF
NA	TRBJ2-7	TRBV28	NA	TGTGCCAGCACCACGAGGACGGCATGGTCCTACGAGCAGTACTTC	CASTTRTAWSYEQYF
few	TRBJ1-2	TRBV5-1	NA	TGCGCCAGCAACCTTTCTCCCCAGCGGAAAGGGCCTAACTATGGCTACACCTTC	CASNLSPQRKGPNYGYTF
NA	TRBJ2-7	TRBV5-1	TRBD2	TGCGCCAGCAGGCCCACTAGCGGGAGCTCCTACGAGCAGTACTTC	CASRPTSGSSYEQYF
NA	TRBJ1-3	TRBV7-2	NA	TGTGCCAGCAGCTTTCAGGCAGGAGTCTCTGGAAACACCATATATTTT	CASSFQAGVSGNTIYF
NA	TRBJ1-4	TRBV7-8	NA	TGTGCCAGCAGCTTAGGAGGCGGCAGAGCTAATGAAAAACTGTTTTTT	CASSLGGGRANEKLFF
NA	TRBJ1-1	TRBV7-3	NA	TGTGCCAGCAGCTTGTCAGGGATGAACACTGAAGCTTTCTTT	CASSLSGMNTEAFF
NA	TRBJ1-1	TRBV18	NA	TGTGCCAGCTCACCACTCGCTCAGTTGGGCGGCGTGACTTTCTTT	CASSPLAQLGGVTFF
NA	TRBJ2-1	TRBV7-2	NA	TGTGCCAGCAGGTTTTGGGGGAAAACGTATGAGCAGTTCTTC	CASRFWGKTYEQFF
NA	TRBJ1-5	TRBV10-2	NA	TGCGCCAGCAGCGGCGGATACAATCAGCCCCAGCATTTT	CASSGGYNQPQHF
NA	TRBJ2-3	TRBV5-1	NA	TGCGCCAGCAGCTTGTTCGGGAGTCGAAATACGCAGTATTTT	CASSLFGSRNTQYF
NA	TRBJ1-1	TRBV5-1	NA	TGCGCCAGCAGCCGGATACCGAACACTGAAGCTTTCTTT	CASSRIPNTEAFF
NA	TRBJ2-1	TRBV19	NA	TGTGCCAGTAGTATAGATGATGGGGGGCTCAACAATGAGCAGTTCTTC	CASSIDDGGLNNEQFF
NA	TRBJ2-5	TRBV19	NA	TGTGCCAGTACGAACGGGGGCTGGGAGACCCAGTACTTC	CASTNGGWETQYF
NA	TRBJ1-6	TRBV10-3	NA	TGTGCCATCAGTGTACGCACCCGGGACTTTGATTCACCCCTCCACTTT	CAISVRTRDFDSPLHF
NA	TRBJ1-1	TRBV4-3	TRBD1	TGCGCCAGCAGCCAGGAAACAGGGGGCTATAATGAAGCTTTCTTT	CASSQETGGYNEAFF
NA	TRBJ2-3	TRBV3-1/TRBV3-2	NA	TGTGCCAGCAGCCAAGGGCCCCCCGAGTCAGATACGCAGTATTTT	CASSQGPPESDTQYF
NA	TRBJ2-1	TRBV5-8	TRBD1	TGTGCCAGCAGCTTGCCAGTGACAGGGTGGAATGACAATGAGCAGTTCTTC	CASSLPVTGWNDNEQFF
NA	TRBJ1-5	TRBV9	TRBD1	TGTGCCAGCAGCGCCGACCACGGGACAGATAGCAATCAGCCCCAGCATTTT	CASSADHGTDSNQPQHF
NA	TRBJ2-7	TRBV4-1	NA	TGCGCCAGCAGTGGGGTTAAATCTCCCTACGAGCAGTACTTC	CASSGVKSPYEQYF
NA	TRBJ1-1	TRBV25-1	TRBD1	TGTGCCAGCAGTGCTTCCCGGGACAGGGGACGGGGAACTTTCTTT	CASSASRDRGRGTFF
NA	TRBJ1-6	TRBV2	NA	TGTGCCAGCAGGGAGGACAGCTCAAATTCACCCCTCCACTTT	CASREDSSNSPLHF
once	TRBJ1-1	TRBV19	TRBD1	TGTGCCAGTAGTATTGACAGGGCTACTGAAGCTTTCTTT	CASSIDRATEAFF
NA	TRBJ2-3	TRBV15	TRBD2	TGTGCCACCAGCAGAGACGGACTAGCAGCAGATACGCAGTATTTT	CATSRDGLAADTQYF
NA	TRBJ2-4	TRBV4-3	NA	TGCGCCAGCAGCTCTTCGGTTGGGTTGGGAAACATTCAGTACTTC	CASSSSVGLGNIQYF
NA	TRBJ1-6	TRBV3-1/TRBV3-2	NA	TGTGCCAGCAGCGACACAGGGATTAACTCACCCCTCCACTTT	CASSDTGINSPLHF
NA	TRBJ2-1	TRBV5-4	TRBD1	TGTGCCAGCAGCCCCACGACAGGGGGCGTCTTCTTC	CASSPTTGGVFF
NA	TRBJ2-3	TRBV6-6	NA	TGTGCCAGCAGTACCGGGGACGGTTTGTTCCCGCAGTATTTT	CASSTGDGLFPQYF
NA	TRBJ2-7	TRBV10-3	NA	TGTGCCATCAGTGAGTACGGCGAGCAGTACTTC	CAISEYGEQYF
NA	TRBJ2-5	TRBV7-2	NA	TGTGCCAGCAGTAATGCCCCCAGGACGGGCCAGTACTTC	CASSNAPRTGQYF
NA	TRBJ1-5	TRBV28	NA	TGTGCCAGCAGTTTACCCGGTAATAGCAATCAGCCCCAGCATTTT	CASSLPGNSNQPQHF
once	TRBJ1-1	TRBV6-4	NA	TGTGCCAGCGCTTGGAGTACGAACACTGAAGCTTTCTTT	CASAWSTNTEAFF
NA	TRBJ2-1	TRBV19	NA	TGTGCCAGTAGCATCCAATGGGACTCTGGGTACAATGAGCAGTTCTTC	CASSIQWDSGYNEQFF
NA	TRBJ1-2	TRBV5-4	TRBD1	TGTGCCAGCAGCTTGGCCAGGGGGGACTATGGCTACACCTTC	CASSLARGDYGYTF
NA	TRBJ2-1	TRBV19	NA	TGTGCCAGTAGTATTTCAAGGGACAATGAGCAGTTCTTC	CASSISRDNEQFF
NA	TRBJ1-1	TRBV5-1	NA	TGCGCCAGCAGCTTGGGGGATCACAGGGACGCTTTCTTT	CASSLGDHRDAFF
NA	TRBJ2-7	TRBV21-1	NA	TGTGCCAGCAGCAAAAAAAAAGGGGTAGGGGACAGGGACTACGAGCAGTACTTC	CASSKKKGVGDRDYEQYF
NA	TRBJ2-5	TRBV7-8	NA	TGTGCCAGCAGCTTCAGGGGGAGGGCCCGGGAGGGTGAGACCCAGTACTTC	CASSFRGRAREGETQYF
NA	TRBJ2-1	TRBV19	TRBD2	TGTGCCAGTAGGGCTAGCGGGAGCTCCTACAATGAGCAGTTCTTC	CASRASGSSYNEQFF
NA	TRBJ2-2	TRBV28	TRBD1	TGTGCCAGCAGCGTCCGACAGGGGAAGGCCGGGGAGCTGTTTTTT	CASSVRQGKAGELFF